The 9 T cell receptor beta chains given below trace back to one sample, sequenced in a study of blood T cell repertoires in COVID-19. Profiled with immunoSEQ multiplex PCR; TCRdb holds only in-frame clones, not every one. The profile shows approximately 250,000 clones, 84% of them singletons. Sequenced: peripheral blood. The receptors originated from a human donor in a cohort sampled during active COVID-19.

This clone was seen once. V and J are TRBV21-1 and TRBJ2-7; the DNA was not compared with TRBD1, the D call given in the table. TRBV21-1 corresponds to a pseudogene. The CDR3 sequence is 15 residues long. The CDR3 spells CASSAPAGGLPEQYF. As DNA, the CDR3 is TGTGCCAGCAGCGCCCCCGCAGGGGGCCTGCCCGAGCAGTACTTC.

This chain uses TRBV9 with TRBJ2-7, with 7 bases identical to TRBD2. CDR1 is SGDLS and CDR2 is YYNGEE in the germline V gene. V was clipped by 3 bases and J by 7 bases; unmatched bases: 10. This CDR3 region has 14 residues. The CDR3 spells CASSGRREGYEQYF. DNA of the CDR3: TGTGCCAGCAGCGGTAGGAGGGAGGGATATGAGCAGTACTTC.

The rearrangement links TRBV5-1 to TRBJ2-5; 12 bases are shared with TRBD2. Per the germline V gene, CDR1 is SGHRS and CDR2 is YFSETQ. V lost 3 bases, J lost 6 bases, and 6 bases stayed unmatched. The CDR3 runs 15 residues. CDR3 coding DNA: TGCGCCAGCAGCTCAGCTAGCGGGGGGGCCCAGACCCAGTACTTC. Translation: CASSSASGGAQTQYF.

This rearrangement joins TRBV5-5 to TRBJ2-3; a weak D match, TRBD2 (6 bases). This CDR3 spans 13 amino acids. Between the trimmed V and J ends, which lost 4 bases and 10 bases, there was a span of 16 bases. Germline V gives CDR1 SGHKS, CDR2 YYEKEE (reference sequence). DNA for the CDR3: TGTGCCAGCAGCCGCGGGACCTTGCCGGCGCAGTATTTT. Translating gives CASSRGTLPAQYF.

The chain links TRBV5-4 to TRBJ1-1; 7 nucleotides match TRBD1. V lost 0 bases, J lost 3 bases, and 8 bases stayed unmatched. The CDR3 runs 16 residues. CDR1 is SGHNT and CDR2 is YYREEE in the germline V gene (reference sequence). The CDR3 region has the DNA TGTGCCAGCAGCTTGGTACAGGGGTTCGGCGACACTGAAGCTTTCTTT. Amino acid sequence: CASSLVQGFGDTEAFF.

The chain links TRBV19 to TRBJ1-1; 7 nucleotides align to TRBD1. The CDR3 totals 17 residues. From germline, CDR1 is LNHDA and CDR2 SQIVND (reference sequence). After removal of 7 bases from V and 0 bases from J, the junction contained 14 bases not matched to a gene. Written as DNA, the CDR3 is TGTGCCAGTACCATCCCAACAGGGGAGTCAATGAACACTGAAGCTTTCTTT. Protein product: CASTIPTGESMNTEAFF.

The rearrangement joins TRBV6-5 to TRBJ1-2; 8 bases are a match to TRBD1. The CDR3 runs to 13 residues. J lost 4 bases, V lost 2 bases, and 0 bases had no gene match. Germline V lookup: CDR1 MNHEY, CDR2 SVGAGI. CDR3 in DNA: TGTGCCAGCAGTTACCAGGGGGCCTATGGCTACACCTTC. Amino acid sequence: CASSYQGAYGYTF.

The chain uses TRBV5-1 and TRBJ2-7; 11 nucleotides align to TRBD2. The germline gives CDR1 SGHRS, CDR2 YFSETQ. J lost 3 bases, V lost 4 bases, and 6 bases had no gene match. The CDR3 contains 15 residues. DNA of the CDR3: TGCGCCAGCAGCGTGTCTGGGACTAGCGGCTACGAGCAGTACTTC. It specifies CASSVSGTSGYEQYF.

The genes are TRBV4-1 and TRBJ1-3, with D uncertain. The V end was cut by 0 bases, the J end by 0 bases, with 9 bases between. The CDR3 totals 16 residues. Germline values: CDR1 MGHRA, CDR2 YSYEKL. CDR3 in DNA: TGCGCCAGCAGCCAAGATAGGAGGAGCTCTGGAAACACCATATATTTT. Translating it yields CASSQDRRSSGNTIYF.